The T cell receptor (beta chain) under discussion was sequenced for a study of vaccination effects on CD4 cells after COVID-19. Study conclusions and caveats: In the study, convalescent patients were few, and early post-infection timepoints were absent.

Prior to sequencing, the ViraFEST assay stimulated PBMC with viral peptide pools, which expanded the antigen-specific CD4+ T cells. Cultured cells yielded isolated CD4+ T cells after approximately nine days. Nucleocapsid antibodies stayed negative before and after vaccination, showing no earlier SARS-CoV-2 infection. Half-medium exchanges with IL-2 medium took place on days 3 and 7. Assay used: immunoSEQ multiplex PCR; TCRdb lists only in-frame clones, some missing. The sample has about 73,000 clones, around 74% seen once. Of note for this clone: What it binds is not known.

CDR1 and CDR2 (germline): SGHTA, FQGTGA. This CDR3 is built from 16 residues. The trim removed 4 bases at V and 3 bases at J, leaving 5 bases unmatched. The rearrangement uses TRBV7-3 and TRBJ2-3, with 12 bases aligning to TRBD2. The sequenced sample was CD4+ T cells from PBMCs cultured with HCoV-NL63 spike peptides, obtained before COVID-19 vaccination. The origin of this receptor is a human donor who received a COVID-19 vaccine. CDR3 nucleotides: TGTGCCAGCAGCTCAGGGGGGACTAGCGGGACAGATACGCAGTATTTT. Translating it yields CASSSGGTSGTDTQYF.